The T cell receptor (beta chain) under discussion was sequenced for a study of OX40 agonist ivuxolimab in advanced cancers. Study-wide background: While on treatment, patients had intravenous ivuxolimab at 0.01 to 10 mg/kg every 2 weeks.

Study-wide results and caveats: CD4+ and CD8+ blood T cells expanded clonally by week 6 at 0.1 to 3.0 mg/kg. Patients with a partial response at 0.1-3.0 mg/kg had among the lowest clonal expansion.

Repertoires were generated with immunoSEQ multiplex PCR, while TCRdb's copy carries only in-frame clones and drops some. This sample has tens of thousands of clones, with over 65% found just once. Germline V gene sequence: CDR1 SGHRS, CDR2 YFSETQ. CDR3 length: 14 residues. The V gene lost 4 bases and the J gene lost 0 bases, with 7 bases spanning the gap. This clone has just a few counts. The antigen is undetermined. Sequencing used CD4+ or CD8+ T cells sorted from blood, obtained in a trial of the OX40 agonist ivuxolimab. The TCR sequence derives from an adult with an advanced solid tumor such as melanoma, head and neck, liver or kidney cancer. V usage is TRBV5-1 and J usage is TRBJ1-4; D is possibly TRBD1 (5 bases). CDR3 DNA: TGCGCCAGCAGCGGGACCTCAACTAATGAAAAACTGTTTTTT. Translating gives CASSGTSTNEKLFF.